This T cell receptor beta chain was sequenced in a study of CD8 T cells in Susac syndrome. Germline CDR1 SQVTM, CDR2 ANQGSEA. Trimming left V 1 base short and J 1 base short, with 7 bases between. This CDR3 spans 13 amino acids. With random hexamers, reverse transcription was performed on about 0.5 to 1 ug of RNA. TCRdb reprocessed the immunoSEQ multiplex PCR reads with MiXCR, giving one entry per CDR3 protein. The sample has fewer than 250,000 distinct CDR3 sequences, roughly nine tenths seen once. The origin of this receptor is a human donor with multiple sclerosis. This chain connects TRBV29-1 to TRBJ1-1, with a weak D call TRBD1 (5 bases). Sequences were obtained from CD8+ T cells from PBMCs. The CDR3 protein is CSVEVGQNTEAFF. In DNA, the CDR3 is TGCAGCGTTGAAGTGGGGCAGAACACTGAAGCTTTCTTT.